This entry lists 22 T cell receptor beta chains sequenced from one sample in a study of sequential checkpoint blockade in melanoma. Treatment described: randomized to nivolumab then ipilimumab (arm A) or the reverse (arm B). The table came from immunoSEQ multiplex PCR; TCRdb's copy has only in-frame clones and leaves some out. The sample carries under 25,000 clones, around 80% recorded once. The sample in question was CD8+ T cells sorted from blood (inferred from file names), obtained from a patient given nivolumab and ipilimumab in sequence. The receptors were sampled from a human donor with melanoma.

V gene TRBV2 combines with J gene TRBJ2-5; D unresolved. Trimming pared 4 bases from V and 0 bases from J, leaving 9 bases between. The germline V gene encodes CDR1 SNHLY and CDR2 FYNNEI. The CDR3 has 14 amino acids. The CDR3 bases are TGTGCCAGCAGTGGAGGTAGCCACCAAGAGACCCAGTACTTC. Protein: CASSGGSHQETQYF. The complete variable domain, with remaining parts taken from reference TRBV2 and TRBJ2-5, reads EPEVTQTPSHQVTQMGQEVILRCVPISNHLYFYWYRQILGQKVEFLVSFYNNEISEKSEIFDDQFSVERPDGSNFTLKIRSTKLEDSAMYFCASSGGSHQETQYFGPGTRLLVL.

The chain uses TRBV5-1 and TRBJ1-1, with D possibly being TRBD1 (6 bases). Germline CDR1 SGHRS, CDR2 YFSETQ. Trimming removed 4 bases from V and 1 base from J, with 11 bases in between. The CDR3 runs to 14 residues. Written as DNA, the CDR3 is TGCGCCAGCAGCGTCCTGGACAGGAACACTGAAGCTTTCTTT. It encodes CASSVLDRNTEAFF.

This CDR3 is CASSSEAGVRELFF. In DNA, the CDR3 is TGCGCCAGCAGCTCGGAAGCGGGAGTTAGGGAGCTGTTTTTT. The chain joins TRBV5-1 to TRBJ2-2, with TRBD2 matching 8 bases. CDR1 is SGHRS and CDR2 is YFSETQ in the germline V gene. The CDR3 spans 14 residues. V was pared by 3 bases and J by 9 bases, with 7 bases of the junction left unmatched.

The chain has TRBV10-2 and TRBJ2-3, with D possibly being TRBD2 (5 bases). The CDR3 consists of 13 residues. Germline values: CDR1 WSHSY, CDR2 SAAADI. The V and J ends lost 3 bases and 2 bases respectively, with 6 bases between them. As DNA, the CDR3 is TGCGCCAGCAGTGACCTAGCCACAGATACGCAGTATTTT. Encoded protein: CASSDLATDTQYF.

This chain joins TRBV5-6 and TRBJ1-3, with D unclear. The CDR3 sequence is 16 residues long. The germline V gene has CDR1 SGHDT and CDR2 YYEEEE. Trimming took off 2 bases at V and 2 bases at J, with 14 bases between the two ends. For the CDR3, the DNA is TGTGCCAGCAGCTTTGAGCGGTTTTTAACTGGAAACACCATATATTTT. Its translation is CASSFERFLTGNTIYF.

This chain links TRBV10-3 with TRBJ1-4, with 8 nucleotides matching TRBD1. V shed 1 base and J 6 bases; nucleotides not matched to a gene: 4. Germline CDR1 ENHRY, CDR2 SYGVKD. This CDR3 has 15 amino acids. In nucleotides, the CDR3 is TGTGCCATCAGTGAGTGGGGACAGGCTGATGAAAAACTGTTTTTT. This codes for CAISEWGQADEKLFF.

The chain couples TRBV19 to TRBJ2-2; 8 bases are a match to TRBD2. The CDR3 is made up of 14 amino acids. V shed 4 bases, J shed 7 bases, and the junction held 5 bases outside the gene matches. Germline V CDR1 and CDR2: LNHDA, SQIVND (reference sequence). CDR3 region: CASSRGGRLGELFF. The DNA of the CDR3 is TGTGCCAGTAGTAGGGGCGGGAGGCTCGGGGAGCTGTTTTTT. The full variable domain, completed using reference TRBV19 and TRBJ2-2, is DGGITQSPKYLFRKEGQNVTLSCEQNLNHDAMYWYRQDPGQGLRLIYYSQIVNDFQKGDIAEGYSVSREKKESFPLTVTSAQKNPTAFYLCASSRGGRLGELFFGEGSRLTVL.

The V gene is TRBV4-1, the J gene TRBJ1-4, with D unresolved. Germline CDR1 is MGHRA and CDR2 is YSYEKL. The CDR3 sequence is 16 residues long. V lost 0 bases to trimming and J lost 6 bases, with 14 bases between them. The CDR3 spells CASSQDPSSSHEKLFF. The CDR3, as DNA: TGCGCCAGCAGCCAAGATCCTTCGAGTAGCCATGAAAAACTGTTTTTT.

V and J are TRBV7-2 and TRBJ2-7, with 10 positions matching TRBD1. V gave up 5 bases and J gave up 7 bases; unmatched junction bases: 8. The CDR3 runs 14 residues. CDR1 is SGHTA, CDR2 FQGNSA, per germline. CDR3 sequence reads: CASSRRQGAGEQYF. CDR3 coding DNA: TGTGCCAGCAGCCGACGACAGGGGGCGGGAGAGCAGTACTTC.

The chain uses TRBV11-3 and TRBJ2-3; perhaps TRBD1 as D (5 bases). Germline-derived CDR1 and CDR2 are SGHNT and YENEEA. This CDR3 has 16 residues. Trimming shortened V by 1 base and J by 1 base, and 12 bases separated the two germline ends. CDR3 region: CASSLGTLEGTDTQYF. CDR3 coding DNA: TGTGCCAGCAGCTTAGGGACATTAGAAGGCACAGATACGCAGTATTTT.

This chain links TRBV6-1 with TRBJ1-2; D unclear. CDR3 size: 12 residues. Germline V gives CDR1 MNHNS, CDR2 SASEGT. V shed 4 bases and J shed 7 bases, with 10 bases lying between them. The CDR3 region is CASSAGVAGYTF. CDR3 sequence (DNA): TGTGCCAGCAGTGCCGGGGTAGCTGGCTACACCTTC.

Here the CDR3 DNA reads TGCGCCAGCAGCCTTGGATCTTCCGGGACTGTAACCTCTGGAAACACCATATATTTT. Translation: CASSLGSSGTVTSGNTIYF. The genes are TRBV5-1 and TRBJ1-3, with D possibly matching TRBD1 (5 bases). Trimming took 4 bases from V and 0 from J, leaving 23 bases between them. Germline V gene sequence: CDR1 SGHRS, CDR2 YFSETQ. The CDR3 runs to 19 residues.

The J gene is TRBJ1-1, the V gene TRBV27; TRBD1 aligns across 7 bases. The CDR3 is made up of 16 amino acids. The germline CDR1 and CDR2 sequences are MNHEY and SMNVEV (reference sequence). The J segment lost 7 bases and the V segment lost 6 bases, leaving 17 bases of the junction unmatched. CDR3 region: CASRTVPGQAGGEAFF. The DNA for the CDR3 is TGTGCCAGCAGGACGGTACCTGGACAGGCTGGGGGTGAAGCTTTCTTT.

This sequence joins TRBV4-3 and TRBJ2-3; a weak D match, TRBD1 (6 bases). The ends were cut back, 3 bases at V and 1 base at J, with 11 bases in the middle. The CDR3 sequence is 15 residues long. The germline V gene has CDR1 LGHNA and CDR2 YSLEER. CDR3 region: CASSQGTLGTDTQYF. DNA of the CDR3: TGCGCCAGCAGCCAGGGGACACTCGGCACAGATACGCAGTATTTT.

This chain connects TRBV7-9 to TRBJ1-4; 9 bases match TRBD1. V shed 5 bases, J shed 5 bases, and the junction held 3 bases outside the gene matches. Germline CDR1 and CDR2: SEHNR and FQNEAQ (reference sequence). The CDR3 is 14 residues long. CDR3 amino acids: CASSRDRANEKLFF. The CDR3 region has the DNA TGTGCCAGCAGCCGGGACAGGGCAAATGAAAAACTGTTTTTT.

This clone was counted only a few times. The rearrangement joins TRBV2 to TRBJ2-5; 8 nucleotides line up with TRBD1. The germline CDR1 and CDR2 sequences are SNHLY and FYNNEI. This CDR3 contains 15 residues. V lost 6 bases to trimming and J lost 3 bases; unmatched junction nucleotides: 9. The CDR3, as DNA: TGTGCCAGCAGCCTACAGGGGGGCCAAGAAGAGACCCAGTACTTC. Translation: CASSLQGGQEETQYF.

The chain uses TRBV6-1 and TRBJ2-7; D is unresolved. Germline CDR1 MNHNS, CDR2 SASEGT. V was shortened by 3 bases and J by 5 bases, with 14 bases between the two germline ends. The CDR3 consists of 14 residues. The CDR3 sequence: CASSDRSLTNEQYF. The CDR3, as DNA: TGTGCCAGCAGTGACAGGTCCTTGACCAACGAGCAGTACTTC.

This CDR3 reads CASRAASGTEEQYF. CDR3 in DNA: TGTGCCTCCCGAGCGGCTAGCGGGACAGAGGAGCAGTACTTC. The gene calls are TRBV19 and TRBJ2-7; 9 bases align to TRBD2. The CDR3 extends over 14 amino acids. CDR1 and CDR2 (germline): LNHDA, SQIVND (reference sequence). Trimming cost V 11 bases and J 7 bases; bases outside gene matches: 15.

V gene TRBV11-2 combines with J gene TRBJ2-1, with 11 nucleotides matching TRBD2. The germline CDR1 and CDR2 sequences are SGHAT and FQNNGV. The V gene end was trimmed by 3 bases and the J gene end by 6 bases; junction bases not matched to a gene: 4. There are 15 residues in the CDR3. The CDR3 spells CASSFTSGSINEQFF. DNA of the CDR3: TGTGCCAGCAGCTTCACTAGCGGGAGTATCAATGAGCAGTTCTTC.

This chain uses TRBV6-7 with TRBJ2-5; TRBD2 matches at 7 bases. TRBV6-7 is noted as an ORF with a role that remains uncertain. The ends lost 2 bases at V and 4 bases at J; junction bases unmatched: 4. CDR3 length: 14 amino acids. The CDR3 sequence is CASSYGGSIETQYF. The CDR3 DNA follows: TGTGCCAGCAGTTACGGCGGGAGCATAGAGACCCAGTACTTC.

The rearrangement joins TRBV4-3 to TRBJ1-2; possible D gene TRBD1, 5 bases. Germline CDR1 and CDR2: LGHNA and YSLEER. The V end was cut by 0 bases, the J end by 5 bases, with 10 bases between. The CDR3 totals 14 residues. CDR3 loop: CASSQDRSGYGYTF. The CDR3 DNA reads TGCGCCAGCAGCCAAGACAGGTCAGGGTATGGCTACACCTTC.

CDR3 sequence (DNA): TGTGCCAGCAGCCCCAGGACAGGGGGGATAAACACCATATATTTT. Its protein is CASSPRTGGINTIYF. The V and J genes are TRBV7-8 and TRBJ1-3; 10 bases fit TRBD1. Germline-derived CDR1 and CDR2 are SGHVS and FQNEAQ. Trimming at V came to 5 bases and at J to 6 bases, leaving 7 bases not matched to a gene. This CDR3 has 15 residues.